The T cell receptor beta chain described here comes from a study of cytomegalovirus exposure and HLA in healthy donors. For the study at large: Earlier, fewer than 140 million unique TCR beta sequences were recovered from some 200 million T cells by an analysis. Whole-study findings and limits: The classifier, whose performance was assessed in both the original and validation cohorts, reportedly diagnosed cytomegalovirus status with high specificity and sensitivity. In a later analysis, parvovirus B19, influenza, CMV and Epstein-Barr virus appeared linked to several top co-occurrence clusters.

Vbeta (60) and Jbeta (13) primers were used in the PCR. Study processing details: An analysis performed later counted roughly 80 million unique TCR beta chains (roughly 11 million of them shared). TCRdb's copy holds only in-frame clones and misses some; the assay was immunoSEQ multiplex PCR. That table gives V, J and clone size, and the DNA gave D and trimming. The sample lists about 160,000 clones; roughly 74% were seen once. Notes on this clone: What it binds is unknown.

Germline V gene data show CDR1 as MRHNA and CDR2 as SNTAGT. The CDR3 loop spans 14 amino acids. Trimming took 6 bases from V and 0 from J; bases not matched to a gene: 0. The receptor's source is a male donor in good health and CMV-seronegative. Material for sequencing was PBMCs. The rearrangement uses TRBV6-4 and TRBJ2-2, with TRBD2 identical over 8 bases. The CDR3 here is CASSGGANTGELFF. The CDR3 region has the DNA TGTGCCAGCAGCGGGGGGGCGAACACCGGGGAGCTGTTTTTT.